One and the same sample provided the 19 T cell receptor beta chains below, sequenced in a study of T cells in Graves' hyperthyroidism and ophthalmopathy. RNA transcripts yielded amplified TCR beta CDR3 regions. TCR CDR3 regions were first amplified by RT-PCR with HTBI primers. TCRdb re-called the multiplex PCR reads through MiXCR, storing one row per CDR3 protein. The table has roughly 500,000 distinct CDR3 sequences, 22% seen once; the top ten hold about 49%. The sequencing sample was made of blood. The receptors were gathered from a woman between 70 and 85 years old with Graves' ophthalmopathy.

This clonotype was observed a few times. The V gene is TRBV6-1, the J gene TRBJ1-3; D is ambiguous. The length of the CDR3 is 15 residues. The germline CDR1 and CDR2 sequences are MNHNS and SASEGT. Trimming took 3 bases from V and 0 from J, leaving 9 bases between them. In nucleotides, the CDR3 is TGTGCCAGCAGTGAGGTTGGGCTCTCTGGAAACACCATATATTTT. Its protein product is CASSEVGLSGNTIYF.

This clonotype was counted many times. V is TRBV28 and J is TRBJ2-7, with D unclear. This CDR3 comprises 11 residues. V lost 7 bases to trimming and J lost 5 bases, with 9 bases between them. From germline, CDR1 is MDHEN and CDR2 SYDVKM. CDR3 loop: CASTNPHEQYF. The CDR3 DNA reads TGTGCCAGCACCAACCCCCACGAGCAGTACTTC.

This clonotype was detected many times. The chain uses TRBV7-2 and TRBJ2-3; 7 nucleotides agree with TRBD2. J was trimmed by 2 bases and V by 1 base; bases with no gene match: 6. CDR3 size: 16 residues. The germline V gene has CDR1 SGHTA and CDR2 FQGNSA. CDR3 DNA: TGTGCCAGCAGCTTAGTCGCGGGAGTTCCCACAGATACGCAGTATTTT. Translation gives CASSLVAGVPTDTQYF.

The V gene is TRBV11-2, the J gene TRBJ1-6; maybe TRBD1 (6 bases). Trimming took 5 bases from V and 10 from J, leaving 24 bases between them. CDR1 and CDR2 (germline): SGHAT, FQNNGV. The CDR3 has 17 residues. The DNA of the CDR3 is TGTGCCAGCAGCCCGCGATCCTCAGGGGTGTTGTACTCACCCCTCCACTTT. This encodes CASSPRSSGVLYSPLHF.

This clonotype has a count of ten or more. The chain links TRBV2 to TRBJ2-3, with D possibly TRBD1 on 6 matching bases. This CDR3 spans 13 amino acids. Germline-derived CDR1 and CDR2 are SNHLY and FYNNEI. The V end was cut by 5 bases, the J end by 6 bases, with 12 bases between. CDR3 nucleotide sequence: TGTGCCAGCAGTCGTAAGACAGGCGATACGCAGTATTTT. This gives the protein CASSRKTGDTQYF.

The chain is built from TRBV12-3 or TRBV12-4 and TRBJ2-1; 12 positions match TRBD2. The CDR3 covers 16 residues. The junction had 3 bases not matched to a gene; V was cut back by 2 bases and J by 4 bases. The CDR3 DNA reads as TGTGCCAGCAGTTTAAGGACTAGCGGGATTTACAATGAGCAGTTCTTC. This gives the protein CASSLRTSGIYNEQFF.

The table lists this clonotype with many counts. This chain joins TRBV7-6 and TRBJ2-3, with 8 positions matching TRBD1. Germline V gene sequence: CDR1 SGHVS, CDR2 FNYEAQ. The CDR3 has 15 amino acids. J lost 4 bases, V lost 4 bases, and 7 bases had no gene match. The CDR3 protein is CASSWGDRLSDTQYF. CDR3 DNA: TGTGCCAGCAGCTGGGGGGACAGGCTATCAGATACGCAGTATTTT.

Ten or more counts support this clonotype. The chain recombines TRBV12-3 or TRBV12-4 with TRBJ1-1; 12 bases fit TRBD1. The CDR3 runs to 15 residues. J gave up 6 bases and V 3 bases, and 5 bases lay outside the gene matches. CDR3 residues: CASSFLGQGASEAFF. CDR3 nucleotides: TGTGCCAGCAGTTTTTTGGGACAGGGGGCGTCTGAAGCTTTCTTT.

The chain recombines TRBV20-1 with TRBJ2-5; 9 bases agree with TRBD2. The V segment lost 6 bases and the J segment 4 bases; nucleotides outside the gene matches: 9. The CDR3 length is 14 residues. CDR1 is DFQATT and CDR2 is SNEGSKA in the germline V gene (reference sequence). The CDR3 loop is CSANPSGMGETQYF. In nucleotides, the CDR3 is TGCAGTGCAAACCCTAGCGGGATGGGAGAGACCCAGTACTTC.

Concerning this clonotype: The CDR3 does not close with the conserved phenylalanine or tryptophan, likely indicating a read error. The CDR3 reads CASSQVAGKGEQYL. For the CDR3, the DNA is TGTGCCAGCAGCCAAGTCGCAGGGAAAGGCGAGCAGTACCTC. The chain uses TRBV3-1 and TRBJ2-7; D may be TRBD1 (5 bases). CDR3 length equals 14 residues. V lost 1 base, J lost 6 bases, and 13 bases lay in between. CDR1 LGHDT and CDR2 YNNKEL come from the germline V gene (reference sequence).

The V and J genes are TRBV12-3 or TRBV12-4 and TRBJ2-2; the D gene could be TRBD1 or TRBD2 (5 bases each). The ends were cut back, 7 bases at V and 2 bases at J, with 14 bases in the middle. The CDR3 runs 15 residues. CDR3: CASTQGPRNTGELFF. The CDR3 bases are TGTGCCAGCACCCAGGGACCCCGTAACACCGGGGAGCTGTTTTTT.

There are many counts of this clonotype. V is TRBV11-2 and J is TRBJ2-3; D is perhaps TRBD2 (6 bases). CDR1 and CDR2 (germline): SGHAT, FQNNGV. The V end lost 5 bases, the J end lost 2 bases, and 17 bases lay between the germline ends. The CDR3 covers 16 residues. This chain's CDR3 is CASSPRGEANTDTQYF. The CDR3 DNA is TGTGCCAGCAGCCCCCGAGGGGAGGCGAACACAGATACGCAGTATTTT. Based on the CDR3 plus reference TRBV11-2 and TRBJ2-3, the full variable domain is EAGVAQSPRYKIIEKRQSVAFWCNPISGHATLYWYQQILGQGPKLLIQFQNNGVVDDSQLPKDRFSAERLKGVDSTLKIQPAKLEDSAVYLCASSPRGEANTDTQYFGPGTRLTVL.

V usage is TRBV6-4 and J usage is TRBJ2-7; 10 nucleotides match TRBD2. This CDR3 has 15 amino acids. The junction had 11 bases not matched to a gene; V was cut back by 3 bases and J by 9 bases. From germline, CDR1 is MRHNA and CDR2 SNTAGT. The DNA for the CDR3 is TGTGCCAGCAGTGATGGGCTAGCGGGAGTATCGGTGCAGTACTTC. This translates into CASSDGLAGVSVQYF.

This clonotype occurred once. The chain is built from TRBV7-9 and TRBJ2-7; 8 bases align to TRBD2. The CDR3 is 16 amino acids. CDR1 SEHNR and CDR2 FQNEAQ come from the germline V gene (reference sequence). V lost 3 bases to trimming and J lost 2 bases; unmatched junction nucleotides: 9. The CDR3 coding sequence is TGTGCCAGCAGCTTCCCAAAACTTAGCGGGGCCTACGAGCAGTACTTC. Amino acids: CASSFPKLSGAYEQYF.

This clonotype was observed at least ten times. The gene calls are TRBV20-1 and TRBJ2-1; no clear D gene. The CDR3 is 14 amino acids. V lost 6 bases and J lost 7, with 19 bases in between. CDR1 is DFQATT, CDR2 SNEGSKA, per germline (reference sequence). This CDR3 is CSAPDGQVRNEQFF. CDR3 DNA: TGCAGTGCGCCAGACGGGCAGGTCCGAAATGAGCAGTTCTTC.

The CDR3 DNA reads TGTGCCAGCAGGCCTATAACGGGACAGGGGAACAATGAGCAGTTCTTC. Encoded protein: CASRPITGQGNNEQFF. This chain joins TRBV6-1 and TRBJ2-1; 10 positions match TRBD1. The CDR3 contains 16 residues. J gave up 5 bases and V 6 bases, and 10 bases lay outside the gene matches. Germline CDR1 reads MNHNS; CDR2 reads SASEGT.

The CDR3 here is CASSLAAYSNQPQHF. CDR3 in DNA: TGTGCCAGCAGCTTAGCGGCTTATAGCAATCAGCCCCAGCATTTT. This chain uses TRBV7-2 with TRBJ1-5; D remains unclear. The germline CDR1 and CDR2 sequences are SGHTA and FQGNSA. This CDR3 spans 15 amino acids. V dropped 0 bases and J dropped 0 bases, with 6 bases sitting between them.

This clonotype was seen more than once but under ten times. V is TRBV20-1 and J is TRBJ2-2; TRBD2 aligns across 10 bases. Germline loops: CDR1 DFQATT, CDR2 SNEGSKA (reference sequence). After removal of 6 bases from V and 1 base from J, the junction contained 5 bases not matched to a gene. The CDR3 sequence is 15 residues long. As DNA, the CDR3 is TGCAGTGCCGCCCCTAGCGGGAGGAACACCGGGGAGCTGTTTTTT. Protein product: CSAAPSGRNTGELFF.

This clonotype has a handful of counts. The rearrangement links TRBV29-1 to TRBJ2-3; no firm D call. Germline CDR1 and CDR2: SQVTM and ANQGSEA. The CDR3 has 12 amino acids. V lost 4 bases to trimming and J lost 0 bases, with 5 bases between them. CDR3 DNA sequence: TGCAGCGTTGGTACTAGCACAGATACGCAGTATTTT. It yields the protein CSVGTSTDTQYF.